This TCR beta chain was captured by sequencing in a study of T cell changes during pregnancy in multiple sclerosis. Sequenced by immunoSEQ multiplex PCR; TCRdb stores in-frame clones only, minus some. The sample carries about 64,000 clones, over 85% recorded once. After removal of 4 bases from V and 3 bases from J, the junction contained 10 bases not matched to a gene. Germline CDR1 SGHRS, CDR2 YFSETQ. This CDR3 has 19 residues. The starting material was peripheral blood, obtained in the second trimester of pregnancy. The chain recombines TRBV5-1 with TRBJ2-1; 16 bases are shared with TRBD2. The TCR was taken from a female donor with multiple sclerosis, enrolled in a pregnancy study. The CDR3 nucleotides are TGCGCCAGCAGCCGGGGGGGGACTAGCGGGAGGGCCTACTACAATGAGCAGTTCTTC. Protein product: CASSRGGTSGRAYYNEQFF.